This TCR beta chain was sequenced during a study of T cells after yellow fever vaccination (dated 2019 in TCRdb). At the level of the whole study: Libraries from fractions with low cell numbers were prepared with the SMART-Seq v4 Ultra Low Input RNA kit. To follow T-cell clones before and after primary and booster YFV17D yellow fever vaccination, bulk TCR alpha and beta repertoires were sequenced over time. Two healthy male donors, one aged 18 to 29 and one aged 30 to 40 years, made up the cohort. Blood was drawn at multiple timepoints before and after primary and secondary immunization, with bulk PBMC replicates and cell subsets isolated.

Synthesis of TCR cDNA relied on 5'RACE template switching, a step that introduced a universal primer site along with unique molecular identifiers. Priming of cDNA synthesis was performed from both the TCR alpha and TCR beta constant segments. Library amplification used two PCR steps, and the second PCR step added sample barcodes and sequencing adapters. Sequencing of libraries was done on Illumina HiSeq 2500 (2x100 bp) or NovaSeq (2x150 bp). Concerning the study's data processing: MIGEC handled demultiplexing of reads and collapsing into UMI consensus sequences, while MiXCR performed V(D)J alignment. Clonotypes responding to the vaccine were identified with edgeR on replicate PBMC samples, with the criteria of FDR below 0.01 and a log2 fold change above 5 up to day 15. CD4 or CD8 identity was assigned to each bulk clonotype according to whether the clonotype was present at higher abundance in the sequenced CD4 repertoire or the sequenced CD8 repertoire. TCRdb reprocessed the public reads (quality trimming at Q25 with fastp, clone calling with MiXCR) and kept in-frame beta chains. Every entry covers one CDR3 protein and lists the most common genes and DNA from its rows. TCRdb's processing, not the study's, gives the V and J calls here. The sample table contains 90,000 to 150,000 distinct CDR3 sequences; only one count was recorded for about 7.2% of them. The ten largest clones add up to 2.5% to 3% of the sample.

This clonotype has ten or more counts. Its antigen specificity is not known. Nothing much larger sits one base from this clone, and base qualities are not available. Overall study results and their limits: Because abundant contaminating clonotypes from the bulk population could be contained in FACS-sorted repertoires, computational filtering was required. After the booster, most of the clones that had expanded following primary vaccination were detected again (roughly 97% of CD4 and around 90% of CD8), which suggests that memory was broadly maintained. Compared with the primary T-cell response, the secondary T-cell response was weaker but faster, peaking on day 5 rather than day 15. Only a couple of donors were included in the study, so the extent to which the findings can be generalized is limited. A small fraction of clonotypes appeared in both the CD4 and CD8 compartments, likely as a result of convergent recombination.

Explained via the paper, the treatment or condition label denotes: live attenuated yellow fever vaccine strain. A standard Ficoll-Paque protocol was used to isolate PBMCs from peripheral blood. CD4 and CD8 T-cell fractions were isolated with Dynabeads CD4 and CD8 positive selection kits. TriZol was used to extract RNA from bulk PBMCs, CD4 and CD8 fractions, and dextramer-positive and dextramer-negative fractions. The sequence was obtained from a man aged 18 to 35 who received the YFV17D yellow fever vaccine. The sequencing used CD4+ T cells sorted from PBMCs, collected roughly 45 days after the first yellow fever vaccination.

The encoded CDR3 is CASSSDRSGELFF. The DNA reads TGTGCCAGCAGCTCGGACAGGTCCGGGGAGCTGTTTTTT. Recombination joined TRBV7-6 with TRBJ2-2, and 7 bases in between align with TRBD1. Reading the germline V gene gives CDR1 SGHVS and CDR2 FNYEAQ. From the cysteine up to the phenylalanine, the CDR3 has a length of 13 residues. Only the CDR3 DNA stays, 39 bases, in frame from base 1. Trimmed from V: 4 bases; trimmed from J: 6 bases; junction bases lacking a gene match: 2.